Presented here are 23 T cell receptor beta chains from one specimen sequenced in a study of CD8+CD57+ T cells in acquired aplastic anemia. Genomic DNA, serving as template, underwent TCR beta VDJ and CDR3 profiling. In TCRdb, the reads were re-called with MiXCR into one record per CDR3 protein. The repertoire includes 160,000 or so distinct CDR3 sequences, roughly half of them detected once, and 3.2% sits in the top ten. Whoever was chosen for sequencing had shown CD8+CD57+ cell expansion by flow cytometry. The source material was sorted CD4+, CD8+, or CD8+CD57+ T cells (not recorded which) from PBMCs. All receptors derive from a human donor with aplastic anemia.

The chain carries TRBV20-1 and TRBJ1-2, with D unclear. The CDR3 contains 13 residues. V shed 0 bases and J shed 10 bases, with 15 bases lying between them. In germline, CDR1 is DFQATT, CDR2 SNEGSKA (reference sequence). DNA for the CDR3: TGCAGTGCTAGAGAGGCCGGGCAATCACTCTACACCTTC. Protein sequence: CSAREAGQSLYTF.

The J gene is TRBJ2-5, the V gene TRBV2; TRBD1 aligns across 7 bases. The CDR3 spans 14 residues. The ends lost 8 bases at V and 5 bases at J; junction bases unmatched: 11. Germline loops: CDR1 SNHLY, CDR2 FYNNEI. The CDR3 sequence is CASRGRGRGETQYF. The CDR3 nucleotides read TGTGCCAGCCGGGGTAGGGGGCGCGGGGAGACCCAGTACTTC.

As for this clonotype: A much larger clone lies a single base off, so this may be a read error. The J gene is TRBJ2-7, the V gene TRBV2; TRBD2 matches 7 bases. J lost 1 base, V lost 6 bases, and 3 bases had no gene match. The CDR3 totals 13 residues. Germline V lookup: CDR1 SNHLY, CDR2 FYNNEI. The CDR3 region is CASREGGSYEQYF. CDR3 bases: TGTGCCAGCAGAGAGGGAGGGTCCTACGAGCAGTACTTC.

This clonotype was recorded many times. The gene calls are TRBV7-2 and TRBJ1-4; D may be TRBD1 (5 bases). The CDR3 has 15 amino acids. Germline CDR1 SGHTA, CDR2 FQGNSA. Trimming shortened V by 4 bases and J by 6 bases, and 15 bases separated the two germline ends. The CDR3 loop reads CASSSQGLGDEKLFF. DNA for the CDR3: TGTGCCAGCAGCTCCCAGGGACTGGGGGATGAAAAACTGTTTTTT.

There are many counts of this clonotype. The rearrangement uses TRBV9 and TRBJ1-1; D remains unclear. The germline V gene encodes CDR1 SGDLS and CDR2 YYNGEE. Trimming stripped 0 bases from V and 0 bases from J, with 9 bases between. The CDR3 is 15 amino acids. Here the CDR3 reads CASSVGPGLNTEAFF. Here the CDR3 DNA reads TGTGCCAGCAGCGTAGGGCCAGGATTGAACACTGAAGCTTTCTTT.

This clonotype showed up many times. The chain links TRBV2 to TRBJ1-1; TRBD1 aligns across 9 bases. J lost 4 bases, V lost 6 bases, and 6 bases had no gene match. CDR3 length equals 14 residues. CDR1 and CDR2 (germline): SNHLY, FYNNEI. CDR3 DNA: TGTGCCAGCAGAGCCGACAGGGGGACCACTGAAGCTTTCTTT. It encodes CASRADRGTTEAFF.

This clonotype showed up just a few times. A much larger clone sits a single nucleotide away, making a read error possible. This sequence joins TRBV5-5 and TRBJ2-7; 8 bases are shared with TRBD1. Germline V gene lookup returns CDR1 SGHKS and CDR2 YYEKEE (reference sequence). This CDR3 contains 13 residues. V was clipped by 4 bases and J by 9 bases; unmatched bases: 9. The CDR3 DNA sequence: TGTGCCAGCAGCCCGGCGGCAGGGGGCGGGCAGTACTTC. It specifies CASSPAAGGGQYF.

This clonotype was recorded at least ten times. The V call is TRBV12-3 or TRBV12-4, the J call TRBJ2-3, with a weak D call TRBD2 (6 bases). Between the trimmed V and J ends, which lost 5 bases and 11 bases, there was a span of 11 bases. CDR3 length: 11 amino acids. In DNA form, the CDR3 reads TGTGCCAGCAGTCGGGACGGGGGGCAGTATTTT. This gives the protein CASSRDGGQYF.

This clonotype was picked up many times. This sequence joins TRBV5-1 and TRBJ1-1; D gene unclear. Trimming took 4 bases from V and 0 from J, leaving 13 bases between them. The germline CDR1 and CDR2 sequences are SGHRS and YFSETQ. There are 15 residues in the CDR3. The chain's CDR3 is CASSDGRVMNTEAFF. The CDR3 DNA reads TGCGCCAGCAGCGACGGACGGGTCATGAACACTGAAGCTTTCTTT. Full variable domain (outside the CDR3, taken from reference TRBV5-1 and TRBJ1-1): KAGVTQTPRYLIKTRGQQVTLSCSPISGHRSVSWYQQTPGQGLQFLFEYFSETQRNKGNFPGRFSGRQFSNSRSEMNVSTLELGDSALYLCASSDGRVMNTEAFFGQGTRLTVV.

The CDR3 spells CATRPDRANTDTQYF. CDR3 in DNA: TGTGCCACCCGACCGGACAGGGCGAACACAGATACGCAGTATTTT. The V call is TRBV25-1, the J call TRBJ2-3; 8 bases are shared with TRBD1. J was trimmed by 2 bases and V by 10 bases; bases with no gene match: 11. This CDR3 comprises 15 residues. Germline CDR1 and CDR2: MGHDK and SYGVNS.

Comment on this clonotype: Germline and junction disagree at one end, which may indicate a read error. The genes are TRBV10-3 and TRBJ2-3; unclear D gene. The V gene's germline CDR1 is ENHRY and CDR2 SYGVKD. The CDR3 extends over 15 amino acids. This CDR3 is CASSDRHKGTDTQYF. The CDR3 nucleotides are TGTGCCAGCAGTGATAGGCATAAGGGCACAGATACGCAGTATTTT.

CDR3 amino acids: CASSTPGTDTQYF. The CDR3 nucleotides read TGTGCCAGTAGTACGCCTGGCACAGATACGCAGTATTTT. The chain combines TRBV19 with TRBJ2-3; no clear D gene. CDR1 and CDR2 (germline): LNHDA, SQIVND (reference sequence). CDR3 length: 13 residues. Trimming left V 4 bases short and J 1 base short, with 6 bases between.

The CDR3 DNA reads TGCAGCGTTGGGCAGACACCCAATCAGCCCCAGCATTTT. It yields the protein CSVGQTPNQPQHF. The J gene is TRBJ1-5, the V gene TRBV29-1; D remains ambiguous. V was cut by 4 bases and J by 3 bases, with 10 bases left in between. CDR3 length: 13 residues. CDR1 is SQVTM and CDR2 is ANQGSEA in the germline V gene.

Here the CDR3 DNA reads TGTGCCAGCAGCCCTGTGCGGGGGACTCAAAGGAACGAGCAGTACTTC. Amino acid sequence: CASSPVRGTQRNEQYF. The genes are TRBV11-1 and TRBJ2-7, with 7 bases identical to TRBD2. Germline-derived CDR1 and CDR2 are SGHAT and FQDESV (reference sequence). V shed 5 bases and J 5 bases; nucleotides not matched to a gene: 15. The CDR3 has 16 residues.

There are a few counts of this clonotype. The rearrangement links TRBV7-6 to TRBJ2-3; D gene uncertain. Germline lookup yields CDR1 SGHVS and CDR2 FNYEAQ. V lost 1 base and J 1 base, leaving 9 bases between the germline ends. CDR3 size: 15 residues. The CDR3 nucleotides are TGTGCCAGCAGCTTAGGGGTGGGTTGCACAGATACGCAGTATTTT. It encodes CASSLGVGCTDTQYF.

This chain joins TRBV2 and TRBJ2-2; no reliable D call. V lost 8 bases and J 5 bases, leaving 12 bases between the germline ends. The germline V gene has CDR1 SNHLY and CDR2 FYNNEI. The CDR3 has 13 amino acids. CDR3 sequence (DNA): TGTGCCAGCTCACCACCAAGGACCGGGGAGCTGTTTTTT. It is translated as CASSPPRTGELFF.

Many counts were recorded for this clonotype. The chain recombines TRBV7-9 with TRBJ2-7; 7 bases are a match to TRBD2. The CDR3 spans 14 residues. Germline CDR1 is SEHNR and CDR2 is FQNEAQ (reference sequence). Trimming at V came to 1 base and at J to 7 bases, leaving 7 bases not matched to a gene. For the CDR3, the DNA is TGTGCCAGCAGCTTAGGAACTACTAGCGTGGAGCAGTACGTC. Protein sequence: CASSLGTTSVEQYV.

The gene calls are TRBV24-1 and TRBJ1-5; no reliable D call. CDR3 length: 17 amino acids. Trimming left V 0 bases short and J 5 bases short, with 16 bases between. From germline, CDR1 is KGHDR and CDR2 SFDVKD. CDR3 amino acids: CATSDLPRQTTDQPQHF. Here the CDR3 DNA reads TGTGCCACCAGTGATTTGCCGAGACAAACCACAGATCAGCCCCAGCATTTT.

This clonotype was seen ten or more times. V and J are TRBV7-8 and TRBJ1-6; weak D call: TRBD1 (5 bases). CDR1 and CDR2 from the germline V gene are SGHVS and FQNEAQ. The CDR3 is 13 residues long. The V end lost 4 bases, the J end lost 10 bases, and 11 bases lay between the germline ends. The CDR3 nucleotides are TGTGCCAGCAGCTATTCGGAGGGGTCACCCCTCCACTTT. It translates to CASSYSEGSPLHF.

As concerns this clonotype: A much larger clone differs by one base, so this may be a read error. The V and J genes are TRBV27 and TRBJ1-6; 7 nucleotides line up with TRBD1. This CDR3 region has 12 residues. The V gene's germline CDR1 is MNHEY and CDR2 SMNVEV (reference sequence). DNA of the CDR3: TGTACCAGCAGACAGGGATTGGCACCCCTCCACTTT. Translating gives CTSRQGLAPLHF.

The table lists this clonotype with many counts. The chain recombines TRBV20-1 with TRBJ1-2; D is perhaps TRBD1 (6 bases). There are 12 residues in the CDR3. The V end was cut by 1 base, the J end by 4 bases, with 7 bases between. In germline, CDR1 is DFQATT, CDR2 SNEGSKA (reference sequence). The CDR3 sequence: CSARAGAYGYTF. In nucleotides, the CDR3 is TGCAGTGCTAGAGCGGGGGCCTATGGCTACACCTTC.

This clonotype was seen many times. The rearrangement links TRBV7-8 to TRBJ2-3, with 7 bases matching TRBD2. V shed 5 bases, J shed 1 base, and the junction held 6 bases outside the gene matches. This CDR3 is 15 amino acids long. CDR1 is SGHVS, CDR2 FQNEAQ, per germline. CDR3 in DNA: TGTGCCAGCAGCGATCAGCGGGGAGGCACAGATACGCAGTATTTT. The encoded protein is CASSDQRGGTDTQYF.

The chain carries TRBV29-1 and TRBJ1-2, with 8 bases lining up with TRBD1. This CDR3 has 13 amino acids. Germline CDR1 is SQVTM and CDR2 is ANQGSEA. The J segment lost 2 bases and the V segment lost 3 bases, leaving 2 bases of the junction unmatched. The CDR3 sequence is CSVERDRNYGYTF. CDR3 nucleotides: TGCAGCGTTGAGAGGGACAGGAACTATGGCTACACCTTC.